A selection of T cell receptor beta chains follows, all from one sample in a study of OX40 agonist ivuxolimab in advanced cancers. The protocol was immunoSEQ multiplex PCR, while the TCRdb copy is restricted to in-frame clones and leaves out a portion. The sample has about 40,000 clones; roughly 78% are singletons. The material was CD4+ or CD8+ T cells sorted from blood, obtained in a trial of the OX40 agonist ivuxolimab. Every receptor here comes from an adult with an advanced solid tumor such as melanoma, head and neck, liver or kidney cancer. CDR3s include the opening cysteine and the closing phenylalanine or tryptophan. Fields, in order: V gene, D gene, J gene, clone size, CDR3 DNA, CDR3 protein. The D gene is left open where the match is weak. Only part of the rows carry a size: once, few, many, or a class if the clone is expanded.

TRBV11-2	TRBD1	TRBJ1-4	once	TGTGCCAGCAGCTTAGAGACAGGGGGATCTGGAAAACTGTTTTTT	CASSLETGGSGKLFF
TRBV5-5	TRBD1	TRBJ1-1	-	TGTGCCAGCAGCTTGGGCGACAGGGTGAACACTGAAGCTTTCTTT	CASSLGDRVNTEAFF
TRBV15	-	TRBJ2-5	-	TGTGCCACCAGCAGAGTTGGAGGAGAGACCCAGTACTTC	CATSRVGGETQYF
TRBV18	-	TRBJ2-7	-	TGTGCCAGCTCAGGCCCAGGGAACGAGCAGTACTTC	CASSGPGNEQYF
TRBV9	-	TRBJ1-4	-	TGTGCCAGCAGCGGGGGGACCTCGGGGGAAAAACTGTTTTTT	CASSGGTSGEKLFF
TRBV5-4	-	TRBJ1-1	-	TGTGCCAGCAGCTTGCGAACCGTAAACACTGAAGCTTTCTTT	CASSLRTVNTEAFF
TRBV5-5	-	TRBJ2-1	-	TGTGCCAGCAGCTTTACAGGAGGGTACAATGAGCAGTTCTTC	CASSFTGGYNEQFF
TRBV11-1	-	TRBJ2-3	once	TGTGCCAGCAGCGTCCCTTCGAGAGATACGCAGTATTTT	CASSVPSRDTQYF
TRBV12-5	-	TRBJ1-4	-	TGTGCTAGTGGTTTGGCCGTACCCGAGGAAAAACTGTTTTTT	CASGLAVPEEKLFF
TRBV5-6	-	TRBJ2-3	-	TGTGCCAGCAGCTTGATGGGGAGGGATACGCAGTATTTT	CASSLMGRDTQYF
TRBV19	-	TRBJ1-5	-	TGTGCCAGTAGTACTAGTCGAGGTAGCAATCAGCCCCAGCATTTT	CASSTSRGSNQPQHF
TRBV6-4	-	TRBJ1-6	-	TGTGCCAGCAGTCCTCGAAGCTCCTATAATTCACCCCTCCACTTT	CASSPRSSYNSPLHF
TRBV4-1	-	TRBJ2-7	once	TGCGCCAGCAGCCGCCCAGGGGGAGGCTACGAGCAGTACTTC	CASSRPGGGYEQYF
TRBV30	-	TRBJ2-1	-	TGTGCCTGGCAGCCAGGGGGGGCCATCTCCTACAATGAGCAGTTCTTC	CAWQPGGAISYNEQFF
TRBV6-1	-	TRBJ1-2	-	TGTGCCAGCAGTGAACCCCCAGGGTTAAAGTCTGGCTACACCTTC	CASSEPPGLKSGYTF
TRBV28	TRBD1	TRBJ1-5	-	TGTGCCAGTAAAACAGGGGACTCCCAGCCCCAGCATTTT	CASKTGDSQPQHF
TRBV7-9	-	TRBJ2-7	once	TGTGCCAGCAGCTTAAACCGTGGCTACGAGCAGTACTTC	CASSLNRGYEQYF
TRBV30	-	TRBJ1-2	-	TGTGCCTGGAGTGTAGGAGGGGTCGCGGGTAACTATGGCTACACCTTC	CAWSVGGVAGNYGYTF
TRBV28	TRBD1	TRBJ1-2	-	TGTGCCAGCACCTTGGGACAGGGCCTCTATGGCTACACCTTC	CASTLGQGLYGYTF
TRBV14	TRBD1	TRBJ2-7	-	TGTGCCAGCAGCCAGGGACAGGGGGCGCGGGCCTACGAGCAGTACTTC	CASSQGQGARAYEQYF
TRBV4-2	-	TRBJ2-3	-	TGTGCCAGCAGCACCCCTGTCGCAGGAAGCGCAGATACGCAGTATTTT	CASSTPVAGSADTQYF
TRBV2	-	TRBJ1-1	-	TGTGCCAGCAGTCCATCCTCATTGAACACTGAAGCTTTCTTT	CASSPSSLNTEAFF
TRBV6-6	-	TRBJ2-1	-	TGTGCCAGCAGTTACCGGGGGGCCGGAAATGAGCAGTTCTTC	CASSYRGAGNEQFF
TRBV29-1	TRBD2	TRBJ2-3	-	TGCAGCGTTGAAGGGGGGGGTGCGTCGTGGACGCAGTATTTT	CSVEGGGASWTQYF
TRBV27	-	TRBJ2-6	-	TGTGCCAGCAGCCACGGGACGCCCATCTCTGGGGCCAACGTCCTGACTTTC	CASSHGTPISGANVLTF
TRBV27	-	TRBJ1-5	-	TGTGCCAGCAGAACCGGTGGCAATCAGCCCCAGCATTTT	CASRTGGNQPQHF
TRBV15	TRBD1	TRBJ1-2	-	TGTGCCACCAGCAGAGAAACAGGGGGCTCTAGAGGTGGCTACACCTTC	CATSRETGGSRGGYTF
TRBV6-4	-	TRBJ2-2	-	TGTGCCAGCAGAGCAGGAGGGTCGAACACCGGGGAGCTGTTTTTT	CASRAGGSNTGELFF
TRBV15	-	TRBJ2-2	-	TGTGCCAGTAAACGGGCGGTGGGGGACACCGGGGAGCTGTTTTTT	CASKRAVGDTGELFF
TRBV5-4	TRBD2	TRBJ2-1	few	TGTGCCAGCAGCCTCTCTAGCGGGTCGTACAATGAGCAGTTCTTC	CASSLSSGSYNEQFF
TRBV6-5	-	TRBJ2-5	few	TGTGCCAGCAGCTCACTTCGGACCCAGTACTTC	CASSSLRTQYF
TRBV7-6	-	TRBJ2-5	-	TGTGCCAGCAGCTTAACTCGGACACGGACGGAGACCCAGTACTTC	CASSLTRTRTETQYF
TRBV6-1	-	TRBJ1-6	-	TGTGCCAGCAGACCAAGCGAGGGATCACCCCTCCACTTT	CASRPSEGSPLHF
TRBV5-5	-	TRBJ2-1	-	TGTGCCAGCAGCTTGGCTCCTCGAACCCGTGGAGATGAGCAGTTCTTC	CASSLAPRTRGDEQFF
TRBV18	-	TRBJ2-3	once	TGTGCCAGCTCACACCTAGCGGAGGGGGGAGATACGCAGTATTTT	CASSHLAEGGDTQYF
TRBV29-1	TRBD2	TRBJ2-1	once	TGCAGCGTTGCAGGGACTAGCGGGCGAGACTCCTACAATGAGCAGTTCTTC	CSVAGTSGRDSYNEQFF
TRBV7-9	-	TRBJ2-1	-	TGTGCCAGCAACCCTTCGACCTACAATGAGCAGTTCTTC	CASNPSTYNEQFF
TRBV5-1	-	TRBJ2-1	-	TGCGCCAGCAGCTTGGACCACGTCTACAATGAGCAGTTCTTC	CASSLDHVYNEQFF
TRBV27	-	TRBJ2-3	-	TGTGCCAGCAGTCCTGGGAGAACTAGCACAGATACGCAGTATTTT	CASSPGRTSTDTQYF
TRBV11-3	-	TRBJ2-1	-	TGTGCCAGCAGCCAGGCGCAGGGGGGTTCCTACAATGAGCAGTTCTTC	CASSQAQGGSYNEQFF